The 10 T cell receptor beta chains presented below share a single source sample, sequenced in a study of CD8+ T cells in alopecia areata. Extracted RNA was reverse transcribed, and the resulting cDNA served as sequencing template. Data came from immunoSEQ multiplex PCR; TCRdb stores just in-frame clones and leaves some out. The top ten clones hold around 19% of a sample with over 30,000 clones, roughly 80% of them seen once. Sequencing was carried out using NKG2D-low CD8+ T cells sorted from blood. These TCRs come from a human donor with alopecia areata.

The chain is built from TRBV7-8 and TRBJ2-3; tentatively, D is TRBD1 or TRBD2 (7 bases each). The CDR3 is 15 residues long. Trimming shortened V by 2 bases and J by 3 bases, and 12 bases separated the two germline ends. CDR1 SGHVS and CDR2 FQNEAQ come from the germline V gene. DNA for the CDR3: TGTGCCAGCAGCTTACAGGGGGGGATTACAGATACGCAGTATTTT. Residues: CASSLQGGITDTQYF.

The rearrangement uses TRBV6-6 and TRBJ2-7; maybe TRBD2 (6 bases). Trimming removed 5 bases from V and 5 bases from J, with 19 bases in between. The CDR3 runs 15 residues. Germline V CDR1 and CDR2: MNHNY, SVGAGI (reference sequence). The CDR3 region has the DNA TGTGCCAGCAGTGACATTTTAGGAGGGCCGGACGAGCAGTACTTC. Amino acid sequence: CASSDILGGPDEQYF.

The J gene is TRBJ2-1, the V gene TRBV6-4, with D possibly being TRBD1 or TRBD2 (7 bases each). The CDR3 runs to 17 residues. Deletions cut 5 bases from V and 8 bases from J, with 25 bases between. Germline CDR1 and CDR2: MRHNA and SNTAGT. CDR3 loop: CASSHTGEAGYSDEQFF. The CDR3 DNA follows: TGTGCCAGCAGTCACACAGGGGAAGCGGGATATTCTGATGAGCAGTTCTTC.

The rearrangement joins TRBV7-9 to TRBJ2-1, with D possibly being TRBD2 (6 bases). V lost 5 bases and J lost 9, with 23 bases in between. From germline, CDR1 is SEHNR and CDR2 FQNEAQ (reference sequence). The length of the CDR3 is 16 residues. Written as DNA, the CDR3 is TGTGCCAGCAGCACCCAACCGGGACTTCCACACATTGAGCAGTTCTTC. Protein: CASSTQPGLPHIEQFF.

The rearrangement links TRBV9 to TRBJ2-7; the D gene is possibly TRBD2 (6 bases). The CDR3 loop spans 17 amino acids. Germline V CDR1 and CDR2: SGDLS, YYNGEE. Trimming shortened V by 3 bases and J by 5 bases, and 24 bases separated the two germline ends. CDR3 loop: CASSALNQGGPGDEQYF. In nucleotides, the CDR3 is TGTGCCAGCAGCGCGCTCAACCAAGGCGGCCCGGGGGACGAGCAGTACTTC.

The rearrangement joins TRBV4-3 to TRBJ2-2; either TRBD1 or TRBD2 may fit D (5 bases each). Germline V lookup: CDR1 LGHNA, CDR2 YSLEER. V was shortened by 0 bases and J by 10 bases, with 18 bases between the two germline ends. The CDR3 spans 16 residues. The CDR3 coding sequence is TGCGCCAGCAGCCAAGAGTATCAGGGAGCGTGGGAGGAGCTGTTTTTT. It encodes CASSQEYQGAWEELFF.

The chain combines TRBV29-1 with TRBJ1-1; D gene unclear. There are 13 residues in the CDR3. Germline V gives CDR1 SQVTM, CDR2 ANQGSEA. V dropped 3 bases and J dropped 2 bases, with 10 bases sitting between them. The CDR3 spells CSVDQDLNTEAFF. CDR3 DNA sequence: TGCAGCGTTGATCAGGACTTAAACACTGAAGCTTTCTTT. The whole variable domain, remainder taken from reference TRBV29-1 and TRBJ1-1, is SAVISQKPSRDICQRGTSLTIQCQVDSQVTMMFWYRQQPGQSLTLIATANQGSEATYESGFVIDKFPISRPNLTFSTLTVSNMSPEDSSIYLCSVDQDLNTEAFFGQGTRLTVV.

This clone was recorded only once. The chain has TRBV27 and TRBJ2-1; 10 bases agree with TRBD2. The V gene end was trimmed by 2 bases and the J gene end by 6 bases; junction bases not matched to a gene: 1. This CDR3 has 14 residues. Germline CDR1 is MNHEY and CDR2 is SMNVEV (reference sequence). DNA of the CDR3: TGTGCCAGCAGTTTAAGCGGGGGGGTCAATGAGCAGTTCTTC. Encoded protein: CASSLSGGVNEQFF.

The V call is TRBV27, the J call TRBJ2-5; 7 positions match TRBD2. J was trimmed by 4 bases and V by 5 bases; bases with no gene match: 10. In germline, CDR1 is MNHEY, CDR2 SMNVEV (reference sequence). The length of the CDR3 is 15 residues. The CDR3: CASSAGLTGGETQYF. The CDR3, as DNA: TGTGCCAGCAGTGCGGGACTCACGGGGGGAGAGACCCAGTACTTC.

This sequence joins TRBV27 and TRBJ1-5, with D maybe TRBD1 (6 bases). Germline CDR1 reads MNHEY; CDR2 reads SMNVEV (reference sequence). This CDR3 region has 18 residues. V was shortened by 5 bases and J by 0 bases, with 20 bases between the two germline ends. The CDR3 nucleotides read TGTGCCAGCAGTCCGGCCCCCCCACAGGGAGGTAGCAATCAGCCCCAGCATTTT. Translated: CASSPAPPQGGSNQPQHF.